The present T cell receptor beta chain was sequenced within a study of blood T cells in healthy people across ages. Deletions cut 4 bases from V and 11 bases from J, with 20 bases between. Germline V lookup: CDR1 DFQATT, CDR2 SNEGSKA (reference sequence). There are 13 residues in the CDR3. PCR was performed a second time for about 7 to 12 cycles using a sample-barcoded 5' primer and a J-beta primer mix. A single record per CDR3 protein comes from TCRdb applying MiXCR to the 5' RACE reads. The data contain around 690,000 distinct CDR3 sequences, 45% to 65% of them singletons. This clonotype was obtained from a man in his sixties in good health. The V gene is TRBV20-1, the J gene TRBJ2-5; D is uncertain. The sample consisted of blood. DNA of the CDR3: TGCAGTGCTAAGCTCGAAGGTAACAATGAGCAGTACTTC. Residues: CSAKLEGNNEQYF.